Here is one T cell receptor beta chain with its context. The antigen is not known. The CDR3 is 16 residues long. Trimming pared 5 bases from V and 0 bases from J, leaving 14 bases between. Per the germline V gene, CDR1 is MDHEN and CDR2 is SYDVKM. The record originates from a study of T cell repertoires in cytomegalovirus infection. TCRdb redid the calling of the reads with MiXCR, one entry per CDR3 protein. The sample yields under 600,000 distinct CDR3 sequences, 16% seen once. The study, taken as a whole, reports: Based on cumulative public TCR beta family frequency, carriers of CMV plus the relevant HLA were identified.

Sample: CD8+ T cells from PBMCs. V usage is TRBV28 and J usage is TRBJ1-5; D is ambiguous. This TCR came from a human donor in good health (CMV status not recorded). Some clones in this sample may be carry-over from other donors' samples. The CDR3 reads CASSILDTFSNQPQHF. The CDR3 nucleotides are TGTGCCAGCAGTATTCTTGACACCTTTAGCAATCAGCCCCAGCATTTT.